This paragraph reports one TCR beta chain. The sample comes from a study of blood T cell repertoires in COVID-19. Background on the study: Italy, Spain and the United States were the sources of the convalescent and acute COVID-19 samples. PBMCs, B-cell-depleted T cells, or T cells were the source of the cDNA or gDNA that made up the material.

This CDR3 comprises 17 residues. V trimming: 0 bases; J trimming: 4 bases; junction bases outside the gene matches: 7. Germline CDR1 reads MNHEY; CDR2 reads SVGEGT. Original methodology: Reference gene primer amplification in the assay estimated nucleated cell counts. Only in-frame clones appear in the TCRdb table, and some are missing; sequencing was by immunoSEQ multiplex PCR. That table furnishes V, J and clone size, whereas the DNA furnished D and trimming. Of 95,000 to 150,000 clones listed, approximately 83% were seen once; the top ten hold 5% to 7.5%. The gene calls are TRBV6-2 or TRBV6-3 and TRBJ2-7, with TRBD1 matching over 12 bases. The sample taken for sequencing was peripheral blood. The sequence was collected from an elderly man with active or convalescent COVID-19. This chain's CDR3 is CASSYSPGQGARYEQYF. In nucleotides, the CDR3 is TGTGCCAGCAGTTACTCGCCGGGACAGGGGGCGCGGTACGAGCAGTACTTC.